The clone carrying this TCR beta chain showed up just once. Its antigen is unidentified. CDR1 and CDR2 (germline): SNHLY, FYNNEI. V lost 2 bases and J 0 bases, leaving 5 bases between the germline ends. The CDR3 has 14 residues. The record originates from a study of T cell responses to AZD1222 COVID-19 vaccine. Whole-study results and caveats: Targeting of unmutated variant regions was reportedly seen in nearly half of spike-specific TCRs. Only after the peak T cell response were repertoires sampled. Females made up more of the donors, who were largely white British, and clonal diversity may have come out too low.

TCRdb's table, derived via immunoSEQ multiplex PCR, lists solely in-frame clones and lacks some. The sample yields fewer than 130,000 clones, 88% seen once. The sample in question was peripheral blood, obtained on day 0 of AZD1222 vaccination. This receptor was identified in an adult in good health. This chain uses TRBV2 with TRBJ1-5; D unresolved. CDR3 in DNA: TGTGCCAGCAGTGAACGTCCTAGCAATCAGCCCCAGCATTTT. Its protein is CASSERPSNQPQHF. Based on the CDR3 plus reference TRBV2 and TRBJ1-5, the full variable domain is EPEVTQTPSHQVTQMGQEVILRCVPISNHLYFYWYRQILGQKVEFLVSFYNNEISEKSEIFDDQFSVERPDGSNFTLKIRSTKLEDSAMYFCASSERPSNQPQHFGDGTRLSIL.